This TCR beta chain comes out of a study of T cells in Graves' hyperthyroidism and ophthalmopathy. Germline V CDR1 and CDR2: MNHNS, SASEGT. V dropped 7 bases and J dropped 4 bases, with 16 bases sitting between them. CDR3 length: 14 amino acids. Study-level results: Before onset, ophthalmopathy was predicted by the model a median around 6 months earlier.

Template material for amplifying TCR beta CDR3 regions consisted of RNA transcripts. First-round RT-PCR targeting the TCR CDR3 was performed with the HTBI primer set. TCRdb reanalysed the multiplex PCR reads using MiXCR and keeps one entry per CDR3 protein. The sample lists around 240,000 distinct CDR3 sequences, approximately 15% occurring once. This clonotype was seen many times. Its antigen is as yet unknown. Exclusions: uncontrolled infection, other autoimmune disease, pregnancy, lactation. Diagnosis relied on clinical symptoms, serum thyroxine and TRAb, thyroid ultrasound and orbital computed tomography. Fresh 10 ml peripheral blood yielded PBMCs.

The sample comprised blood. The V and J genes are TRBV6-1 and TRBJ1-1; no firm D call. This TCR was sampled from a woman between 35 and 50 years old with Graves' hyperthyroidism that later progressed to Graves' ophthalmopathy. Here the CDR3 reads CASTRGFLSTEAFF. CDR3 DNA: TGTGCCAGCACGAGAGGTTTTTTGAGCACTGAAGCTTTCTTT.